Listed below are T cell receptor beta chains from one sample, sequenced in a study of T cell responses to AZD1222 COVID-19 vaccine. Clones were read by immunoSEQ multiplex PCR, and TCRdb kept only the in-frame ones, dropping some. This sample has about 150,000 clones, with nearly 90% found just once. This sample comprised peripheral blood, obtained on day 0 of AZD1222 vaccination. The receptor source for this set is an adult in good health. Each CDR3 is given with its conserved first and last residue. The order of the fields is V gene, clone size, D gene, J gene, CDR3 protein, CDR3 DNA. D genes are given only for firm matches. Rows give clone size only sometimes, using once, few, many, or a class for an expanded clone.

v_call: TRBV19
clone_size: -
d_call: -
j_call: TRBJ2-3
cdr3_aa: CASSIAAVGTDTQYF
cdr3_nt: TGTGCCAGTAGTATAGCGGCAGTGGGCACAGATACGCAGTATTTT

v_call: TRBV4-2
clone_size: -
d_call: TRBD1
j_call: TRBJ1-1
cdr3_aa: CASSQVTGGTEAFF
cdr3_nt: TGTGCCAGCAGCCAAGTTACAGGGGGCACTGAAGCTTTCTTT

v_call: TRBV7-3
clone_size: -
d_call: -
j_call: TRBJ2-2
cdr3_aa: CASSLNTGTVTGELFF
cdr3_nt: TGTGCCAGCAGCTTAAATACGGGAACGGTCACCGGGGAGCTGTTTTTT

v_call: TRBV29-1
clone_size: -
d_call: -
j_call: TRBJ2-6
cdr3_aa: CSVRTSGANVLTF
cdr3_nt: TGCAGCGTACGAACCTCTGGGGCCAACGTCCTGACTTTC

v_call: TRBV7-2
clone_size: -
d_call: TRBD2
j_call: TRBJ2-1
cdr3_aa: CASSNLGLAGVPSYNEQFF
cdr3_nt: TGTGCCAGCAGCAACCTTGGACTAGCGGGAGTACCCTCCTACAATGAGCAGTTCTTC

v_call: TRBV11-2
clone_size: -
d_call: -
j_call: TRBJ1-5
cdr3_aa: CASSLDQDQPQHF
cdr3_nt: TGTGCCAGCAGCTTAGATCAAGATCAGCCCCAGCATTTT

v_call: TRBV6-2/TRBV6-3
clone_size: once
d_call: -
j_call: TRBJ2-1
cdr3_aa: CASSYSPDGGNEQFF
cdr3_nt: TGTGCCAGCAGTTACTCACCAGATGGGGGCAATGAGCAGTTCTTC

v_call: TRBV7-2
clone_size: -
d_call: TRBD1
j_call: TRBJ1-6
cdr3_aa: CASSSRTGAYNSPLHF
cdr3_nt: TGTGCCAGCAGCTCCCGGACAGGAGCTTATAATTCACCCCTCCACTTT

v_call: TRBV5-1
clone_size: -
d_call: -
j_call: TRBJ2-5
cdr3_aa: CASSTIPGLPGETQYF
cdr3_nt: TGCGCCAGCAGTACCATTCCGGGACTCCCCGGCGAGACCCAGTACTTC

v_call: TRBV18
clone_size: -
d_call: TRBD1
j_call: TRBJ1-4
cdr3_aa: CASSPRTGATGYEKLFF
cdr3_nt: TGTGCCAGCTCACCACGAACAGGGGCCACGGGCTACGAAAAACTGTTTTTT

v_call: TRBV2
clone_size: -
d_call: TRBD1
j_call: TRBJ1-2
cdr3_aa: CAVTGTGASGYGYTF
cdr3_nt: TGTGCCGTTACCGGGACAGGGGCCTCCGGCTATGGCTACACCTTC

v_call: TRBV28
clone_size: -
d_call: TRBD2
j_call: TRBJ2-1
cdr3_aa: CASSLTSGGGFGNEQFF
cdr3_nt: TGTGCCAGCAGTTTAACTAGCGGCGGGGGATTTGGCAATGAGCAGTTCTTC

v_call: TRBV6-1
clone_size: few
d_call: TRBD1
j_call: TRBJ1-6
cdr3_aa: CASSEVVTGDSPLHF
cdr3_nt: TGTGCCAGCAGTGAAGTTGTGACAGGGGACTCACCCCTCCACTTT

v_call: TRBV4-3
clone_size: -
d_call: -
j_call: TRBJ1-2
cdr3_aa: CASSQEGGLGYTF
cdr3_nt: TGCGCCAGCAGCCAAGAAGGAGGGCTCGGCTACACCTTC